One sample yielded the 13 T cell receptor beta chains listed below, sequenced in a study of blood T cells in healthy people across ages. PCR was performed a second time for about 7 to 11 cycles using a sample-barcoded 5' primer and a J-beta primer mix. Each CDR3 protein gets one entry after TCRdb re-called the 5' RACE reads with MiXCR. This table holds some 880,000 distinct CDR3 sequences, approximately 35% found once. The sequenced material came from blood. The source of these receptors is a man aged 18-30 years in good health.

This sequence joins TRBV12-3 or TRBV12-4 and TRBJ2-3; D may be TRBD2 (6 bases). The CDR3 covers 15 residues. V gave up 3 bases and J gave up 1 base, with 11 bases separating them. The CDR3 DNA follows: TGTGCCAGCAGTTTTGAGGGACTGGGCACAGATACGCAGTATTTT. Its protein product is CASSFEGLGTDTQYF.

The chain employs TRBV27 and TRBJ1-1; perhaps TRBD1 as D (6 bases). The germline V and J ends were trimmed by 2 bases and 7 bases, with 17 bases remaining between them. This CDR3 spans 15 amino acids. The germline V gene has CDR1 MNHEY and CDR2 SMNVEV (reference sequence). The CDR3 bases are TGTGCCAGCAGTTTACGATTCGGGGGGCAACTTGAAGCTTTCTTT. This encodes CASSLRFGGQLEAFF.

The chain employs TRBV15 and TRBJ1-2; D not resolved. The CDR3 runs to 15 residues. Trimming took off 5 bases at V and 0 bases at J, with 13 bases between the two ends. The V gene's germline CDR1 is LNHNV and CDR2 YYDKDF (reference sequence). CDR3 protein: CATSGKRQANYGYTF. CDR3 in DNA: TGTGCCACCAGCGGCAAACGACAAGCTAACTATGGCTACACCTTC.

Only a few counts were recorded for this clonotype. CDR3 nucleotide sequence: TGCGCCAGCAGCCACCCCTCGGGGGGTGGCTACACCTTC. Amino acids: CASSHPSGGGYTF. The chain is built from TRBV4-3 and TRBJ1-2; D perhaps matches TRBD1 (5 bases). V was clipped by 3 bases and J by 7 bases, with 12 bases between them. This CDR3 is 13 amino acids long. The germline V gene has CDR1 LGHNA and CDR2 YSLEER.

To note about this clonotype: At one boundary the junction diverges from the germline segment, which might be a read error. CDR3 amino acids: CAAEGQGRYEQYF. The CDR3 region has the DNA TGCGCTGCCGAAGGGCAGGGGAGGTACGAGCAGTACTTC. V gene TRBV30 combines with J gene TRBJ2-7; either TRBD1 or TRBD2 may supply D (6 bases each). This CDR3 region has 13 residues. Germline CDR1 is GTSNPN and CDR2 is SVGIG (reference sequence).

The chain combines TRBV5-1 with TRBJ2-7; a possible D gene is TRBD2 (5 bases). The germline V gene encodes CDR1 SGHRS and CDR2 YFSETQ. The CDR3 consists of 14 residues. The V gene lost 7 bases and the J gene lost 7 bases, with 21 bases spanning the gap. The CDR3 region is CASALAGASDEQYF. The CDR3 DNA sequence: TGCGCCAGCGCTCTAGCTGGCGCATCGGATGAGCAGTACTTC.

The chain is built from TRBV27 and TRBJ2-5; 11 bases match TRBD2. This CDR3 has 16 residues. Trimming cost V 5 bases and J 11 bases; bases outside gene matches: 16. Germline V gene data show CDR1 as MNHEY and CDR2 as SMNVEV (reference sequence). The CDR3 region is CASSPLAGGFDNEQYF. The CDR3 bases are TGTGCCAGCAGTCCCTTAGCGGGGGGGTTCGACAATGAGCAGTACTTC.

The V gene is TRBV7-9, the J gene TRBJ2-3, with D possibly being TRBD1 (6 bases). This CDR3 is 12 amino acids long. With 0 bases removed from V and 10 bases from J, the gap between germline ends came to 8 bases. The germline gives CDR1 SEHNR, CDR2 FQNEAQ (reference sequence). The CDR3 sequence: CASSLAGAAQYF. CDR3 DNA sequence: TGTGCCAGCAGCTTAGCGGGGGCGGCGCAGTATTTT.

This clonotype was counted at least ten times. The chain uses TRBV7-9 and TRBJ2-7; the D is unclear. The germline V gene has CDR1 SEHNR and CDR2 FQNEAQ (reference sequence). The CDR3 extends over 12 amino acids. The ends were cut back, 2 bases at V and 3 bases at J, with 5 bases in the middle. The CDR3 DNA reads TGTGCCAGCAGCTTATTTAACTACGAGCAGTACTTC. It translates to CASSLFNYEQYF.

This sequence joins TRBV15 and TRBJ1-4; 8 positions agree with TRBD1. This CDR3 region has 15 residues. The trim removed 5 bases at V and 8 bases at J, leaving 10 bases unmatched. Per germline, CDR1 LNHNV and CDR2 YYDKDF (reference sequence). The chain's CDR3 is CATSGGQGLLEKLFF. CDR3 DNA sequence: TGTGCCACCAGCGGCGGACAGGGCTTACTGGAAAAACTGTTTTTT.

This chain links TRBV7-2 with TRBJ2-7; D may match TRBD1 or TRBD2 (5 bases each). This CDR3 has 18 residues. CDR1 and CDR2 from the germline V gene are SGHTA and FQGNSA. V gave up 4 bases and J gave up 3 bases, with 25 bases separating them. The CDR3 DNA is TGTGCCAGCAGCTCCCAGCCTCAGGGTGGCAGGACTCACTACGAGCAGTACTTC. It encodes CASSSQPQGGRTHYEQYF.

The DNA for the CDR3 is TGTGCCAGCAGTTTTTGGGACAGGGCCTCCCTTAACTATGGCTACACCTTC. Its translation: CASSFWDRASLNYGYTF. This sequence joins TRBV12-3 or TRBV12-4 and TRBJ1-2; 9 positions agree with TRBD1. CDR3 length: 17 residues. The V and J ends lost 3 bases and 1 base, in that order; junction bases with no gene match: 9.

This clonotype was picked up many times. The chain recombines TRBV2 with TRBJ2-1; D not certain. The CDR3 covers 13 residues. V lost 3 bases and J 10 bases, leaving 13 bases between the germline ends. The V gene's germline CDR1 is SNHLY and CDR2 FYNNEI. CDR3 loop: CASSDDRVREQFF. CDR3 DNA sequence: TGTGCCAGCAGTGACGACCGGGTTCGAGAGCAGTTCTTC.